This T cell receptor (beta chain) was observed in a study of OX40 agonist ivuxolimab in advanced cancers. Study outcomes and limitations: Among T cells, CD8+ cells averaged more expanded clones than CD4+ cells.

As concerns this clone: Its specificity is not known.

TCRdb keeps only in-frame clones here, not all; method: immunoSEQ multiplex PCR. The repertoire holds around 62,000 clones, with nearly 90% as singletons. Blood got drawn at baseline, again on cycle 4 day 1, and then on cycle 7 day 1. The origin of this receptor is an adult with an advanced solid tumor such as melanoma, head and neck, liver or kidney cancer. Material: CD4+ or CD8+ T cells sorted from blood, obtained in a trial of the OX40 agonist ivuxolimab.

The CDR3 nucleotides are TGTGCCAGTAGTCAGGCAGGTCCCGGCGAGCAGTACTTC. Amino acids: CASSQAGPGEQYF. The chain recombines TRBV19 with TRBJ2-7; D ambiguous. With 5 bases removed from V and 6 bases from J, the gap between germline ends came to 14 bases. Germline values: CDR1 LNHDA, CDR2 SQIVND (reference sequence). This CDR3 spans 13 amino acids.